The TCR beta chain under discussion was sequenced for a study of cytomegalovirus exposure and HLA in healthy donors. Each donor's status was that of a healthy bone marrow donor. Germline V gene lookup returns CDR1 LGHNA and CDR2 YNFKEQ. V lost 0 bases to trimming and J lost 6 bases, with 8 bases between them. CDR3 length: 13 amino acids. PCR employed 60 Vbeta and 13 Jbeta primers. Assay: immunoSEQ multiplex PCR; the TCRdb copy retains only in-frame clones and omits some. The sample holds about 120,000 clones; 74% are singletons and the top ten take about 4%. A note on this clone: Its antigen is as yet unknown.

Study conclusions and caveats: Later analysis demonstrated an association between a missense DCLRE1C variant and TCR beta V- and J-gene trimming. By a later analysis, the bulk of CMV-associated TCR beta chains appeared HLA-restricted. Based on reports, TCR beta sequences accurately predicted HLA-A and HLA-B alleles for most subjects.

This TCR derives from a woman aged 40 to 50 in good health and CMV-seropositive. The chain couples TRBV4-2 to TRBJ1-2; possible D gene TRBD1, 5 bases. The sample taken for sequencing was PBMCs. The CDR3 region is CASSQDPGDGYTF. The CDR3 DNA is TGTGCCAGCAGCCAAGATCCGGGGGATGGCTACACCTTC.